This T cell receptor beta chain was captured by sequencing in a study of blood T cell repertoires in COVID-19. Study-level information: Specimens from acute and convalescent COVID-19 originated in the United States, Italy and Spain. Sample material is recorded as cDNA or gDNA derived from T cells, B-cell-depleted T cells, or PBMCs.

As originally analysed: From reference gene primer amplification, estimates of nucleated cell counts were derived. Here immunoSEQ multiplex PCR was the method, and the copy in TCRdb shows in-frame clones only, minus some. D and trimming were read from the DNA, whereas the V and J calls and clone size are those reported in that table. The sample carries 300,000 to 400,000 clones, around 86% recorded once. This clone was seen more than once but under ten times. Sequencing used peripheral blood. The TCR was taken from a human donor in a cohort sampled during active COVID-19.

The CDR3 bases are TGTGCCAGCAGTTTATCACAGGCTCTCCAGCATTTT. Translation gives CASSLSQALQHF. The V gene is TRBV12-3 or TRBV12-4, the J gene TRBJ1-5; D may be TRBD1 (5 bases). The V end was cut by 2 bases, the J end by 12 bases, with 11 bases between. The CDR3 extends over 12 amino acids.